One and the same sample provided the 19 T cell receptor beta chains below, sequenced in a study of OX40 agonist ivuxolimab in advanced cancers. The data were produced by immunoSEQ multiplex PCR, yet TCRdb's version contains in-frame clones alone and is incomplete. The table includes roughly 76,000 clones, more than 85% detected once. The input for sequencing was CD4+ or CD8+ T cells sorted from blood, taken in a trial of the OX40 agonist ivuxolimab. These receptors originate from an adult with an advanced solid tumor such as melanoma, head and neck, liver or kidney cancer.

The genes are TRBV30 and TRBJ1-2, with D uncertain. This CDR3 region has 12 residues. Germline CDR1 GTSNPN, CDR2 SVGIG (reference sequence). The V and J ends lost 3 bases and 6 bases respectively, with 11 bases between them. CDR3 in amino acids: CAWRVGWHGYTF. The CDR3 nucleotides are TGTGCCTGGAGGGTGGGGTGGCATGGCTACACCTTC.

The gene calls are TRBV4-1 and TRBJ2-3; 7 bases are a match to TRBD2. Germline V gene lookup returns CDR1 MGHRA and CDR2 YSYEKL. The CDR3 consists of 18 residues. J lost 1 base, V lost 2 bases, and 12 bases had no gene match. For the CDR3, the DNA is TGCGCCAGCAGCCAACGTATTGGGGCTAGCGGTCGCACAGATACGCAGTATTTT. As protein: CASSQRIGASGRTDTQYF.

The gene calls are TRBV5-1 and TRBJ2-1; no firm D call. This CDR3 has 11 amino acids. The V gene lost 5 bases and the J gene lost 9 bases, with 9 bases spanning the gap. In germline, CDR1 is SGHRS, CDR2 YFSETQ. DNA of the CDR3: TGCGCCAGCAGAAGTGAGTCTGAGCAGTTCTTC. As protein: CASRSESEQFF.

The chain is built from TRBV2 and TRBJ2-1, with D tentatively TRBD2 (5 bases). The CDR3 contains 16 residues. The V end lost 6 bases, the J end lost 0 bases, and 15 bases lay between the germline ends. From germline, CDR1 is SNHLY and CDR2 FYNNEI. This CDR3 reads CASSRSSGSSYNEQFF. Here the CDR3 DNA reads TGTGCCAGCAGCCGTAGTTCGGGGAGCTCCTACAATGAGCAGTTCTTC.

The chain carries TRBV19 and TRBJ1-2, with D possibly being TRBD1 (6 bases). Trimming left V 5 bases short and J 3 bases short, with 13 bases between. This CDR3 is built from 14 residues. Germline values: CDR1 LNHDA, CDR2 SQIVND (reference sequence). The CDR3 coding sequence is TGTGCCAGTAGTCCGGGGGCTATTGACTATGGCTACACCTTC. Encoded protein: CASSPGAIDYGYTF.

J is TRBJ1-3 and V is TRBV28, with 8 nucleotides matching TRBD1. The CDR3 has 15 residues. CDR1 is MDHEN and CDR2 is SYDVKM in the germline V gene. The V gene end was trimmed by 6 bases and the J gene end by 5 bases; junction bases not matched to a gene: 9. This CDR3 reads CASSLRQGLRNTIYF. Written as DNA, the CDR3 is TGTGCCAGCAGCCTAAGACAGGGGCTGCGAAACACCATATATTTT. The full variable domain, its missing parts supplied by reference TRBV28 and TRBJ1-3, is DVKVTQSSRYLVKRTGEKVFLECVQDMDHENMFWYRQDPGLGLRLIYFSYDVKMKEKGDIPEGYSVSREKKERFSLILESASTNQTSMYLCASSLRQGLRNTIYFGEGSWLTVV.

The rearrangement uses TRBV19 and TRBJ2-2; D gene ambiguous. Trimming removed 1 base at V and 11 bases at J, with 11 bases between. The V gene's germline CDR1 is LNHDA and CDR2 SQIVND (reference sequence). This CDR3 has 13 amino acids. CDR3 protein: CASSIGPRVELFF. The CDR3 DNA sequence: TGTGCCAGTAGTATAGGGCCTCGCGTCGAGCTGTTTTTT.

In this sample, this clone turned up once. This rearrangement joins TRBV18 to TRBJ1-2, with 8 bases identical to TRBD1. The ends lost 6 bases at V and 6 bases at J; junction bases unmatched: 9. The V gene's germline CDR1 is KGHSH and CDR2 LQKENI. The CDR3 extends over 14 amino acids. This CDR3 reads CASSLKTGEDGYTF. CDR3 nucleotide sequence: TGTGCCAGCTCGCTGAAGACAGGGGAAGATGGCTACACCTTC.

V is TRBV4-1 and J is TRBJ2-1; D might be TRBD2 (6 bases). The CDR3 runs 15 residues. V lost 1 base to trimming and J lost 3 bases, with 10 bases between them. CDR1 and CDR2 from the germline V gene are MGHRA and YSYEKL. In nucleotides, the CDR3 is TGCGCCAGCAGCCAAGGGGAGGACCTCTACAATGAGCAGTTCTTC. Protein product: CASSQGEDLYNEQFF.

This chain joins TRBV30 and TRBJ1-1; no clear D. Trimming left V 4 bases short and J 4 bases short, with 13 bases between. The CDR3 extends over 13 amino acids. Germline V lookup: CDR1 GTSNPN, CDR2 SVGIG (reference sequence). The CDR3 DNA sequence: TGTGCCTGGACGGGCGGGCGCGGCACTGAAGCTTTCTTT. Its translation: CAWTGGRGTEAFF.

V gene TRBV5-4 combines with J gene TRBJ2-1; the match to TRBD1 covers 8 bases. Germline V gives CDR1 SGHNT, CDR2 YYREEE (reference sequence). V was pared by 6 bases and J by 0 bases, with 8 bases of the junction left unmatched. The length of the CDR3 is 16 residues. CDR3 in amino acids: CASIDGQGSSYNEQFF. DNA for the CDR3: TGTGCCAGCATCGACGGACAGGGCAGCTCCTACAATGAGCAGTTCTTC.

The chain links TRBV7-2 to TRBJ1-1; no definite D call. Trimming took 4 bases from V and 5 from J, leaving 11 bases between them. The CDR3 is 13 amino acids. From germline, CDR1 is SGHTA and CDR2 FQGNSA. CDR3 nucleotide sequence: TGTGCCAGCAGCTGGACGACGGGGACTGAAGCTTTCTTT. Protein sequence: CASSWTTGTEAFF.

The CDR3 DNA reads TGTGCCAGCAGCTTAGGGGCGGGGTGGGGCACAGATACGCAGTATTTT. This translates into CASSLGAGWGTDTQYF. The rearrangement links TRBV7-9 to TRBJ2-3; a weak D match, TRBD2 (6 bases). The CDR3 is 16 residues long. The V end lost 1 base, the J end lost 1 base, and 12 bases lay between the germline ends. The germline CDR1 and CDR2 sequences are SEHNR and FQNEAQ (reference sequence).

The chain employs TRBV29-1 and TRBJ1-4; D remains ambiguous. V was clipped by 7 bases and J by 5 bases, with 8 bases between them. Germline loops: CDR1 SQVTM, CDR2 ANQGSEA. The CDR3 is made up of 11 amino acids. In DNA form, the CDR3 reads TGCAGCGCTAGAACGAATGAAAAACTGTTTTTT. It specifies CSARTNEKLFF.

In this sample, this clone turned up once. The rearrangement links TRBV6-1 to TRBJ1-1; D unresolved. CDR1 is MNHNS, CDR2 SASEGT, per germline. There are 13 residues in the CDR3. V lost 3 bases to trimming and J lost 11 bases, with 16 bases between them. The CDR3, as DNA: TGTGCCAGCAGTGACCCGGGCAGCATAGAGGCTTTCTTT. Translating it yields CASSDPGSIEAFF.

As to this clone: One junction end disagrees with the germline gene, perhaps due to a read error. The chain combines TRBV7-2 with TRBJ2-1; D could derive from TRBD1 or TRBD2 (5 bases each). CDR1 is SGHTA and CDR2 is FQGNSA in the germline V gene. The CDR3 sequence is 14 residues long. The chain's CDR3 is CASSIAQGGYEQFF. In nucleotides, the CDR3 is TGTGCCAGCAGCATAGCGCAGGGCGGCTATGAGCAGTTCTTC.

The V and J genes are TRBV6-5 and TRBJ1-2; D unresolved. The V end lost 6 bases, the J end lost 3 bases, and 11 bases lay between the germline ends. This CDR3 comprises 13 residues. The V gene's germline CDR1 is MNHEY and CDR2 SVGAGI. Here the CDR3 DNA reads TGTGCCAGCAGCCGGAGGCAACACTATGGCTACACCTTC. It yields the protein CASSRRQHYGYTF.

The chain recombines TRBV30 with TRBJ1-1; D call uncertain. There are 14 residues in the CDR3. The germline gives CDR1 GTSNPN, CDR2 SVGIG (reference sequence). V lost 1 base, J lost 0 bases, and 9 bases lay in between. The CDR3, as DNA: TGTGCCTGGAGTGGGAACTTCCTGAACACTGAAGCTTTCTTT. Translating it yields CAWSGNFLNTEAFF. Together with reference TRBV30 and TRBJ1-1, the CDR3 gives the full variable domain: SQTIHQWPATLVQPVGSPLSLECTVEGTSNPNLYWYRQAAGRGLQLLFYSVGIGQISSEVPQNLSASRPQDRQFILSSKKLLLSDSGFYLCAWSGNFLNTEAFFGQGTRLTVV.

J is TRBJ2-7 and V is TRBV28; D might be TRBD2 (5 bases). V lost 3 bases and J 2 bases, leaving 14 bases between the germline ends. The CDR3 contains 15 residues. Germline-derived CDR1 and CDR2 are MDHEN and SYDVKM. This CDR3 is CASSLGGSTAYEQYF. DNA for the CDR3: TGTGCCAGCAGTTTGGGCGGGTCCACAGCCTACGAGCAGTACTTC.